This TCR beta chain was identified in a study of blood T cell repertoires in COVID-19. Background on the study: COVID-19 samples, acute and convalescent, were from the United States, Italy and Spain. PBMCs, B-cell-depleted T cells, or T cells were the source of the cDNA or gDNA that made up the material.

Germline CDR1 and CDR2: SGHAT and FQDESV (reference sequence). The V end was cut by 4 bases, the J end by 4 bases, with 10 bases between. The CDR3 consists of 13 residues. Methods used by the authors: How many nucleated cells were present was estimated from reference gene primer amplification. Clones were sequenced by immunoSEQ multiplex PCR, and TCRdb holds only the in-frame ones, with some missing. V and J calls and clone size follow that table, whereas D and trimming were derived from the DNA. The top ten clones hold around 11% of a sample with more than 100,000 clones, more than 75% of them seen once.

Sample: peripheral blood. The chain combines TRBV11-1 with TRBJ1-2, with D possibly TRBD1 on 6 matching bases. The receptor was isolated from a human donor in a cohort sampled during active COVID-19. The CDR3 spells CASSSSQGYGYTF. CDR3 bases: TGTGCCAGCAGCTCTTCACAGGGCTATGGCTACACCTTC.